A selection of T cell receptor beta chains follows, all from one sample in a study of shared clonotypes between healthy human individuals. Clones were read by immunoSEQ multiplex PCR, and TCRdb kept only the in-frame ones, dropping some. Among millions of clones listed, around 95% were seen once. Sequencing was done on a sample of naive CD4+ T cells sorted from blood. Source of these receptors: a man between 18 and 29 years old in good health. Both conserved end residues are trimmed from each CDR3.

>TRBV30
AWGKGSYEQY
>TRBV7-9
ASSLGLNYEQY
>TRBV7-9
ASKGNTEAF
>TRBV5-1
ASSLDAGAIYEQY
>TRBV27
ASSLYGQPQH
>TRBV6-5
ASSRLAGGYEQY
>TRBV5-1
ASSLGMANEKLF
>TRBV7-2
ASSLSGFPSGRGTGELF
>TRBV29-1
SVDPYSTDTQY
>TRBV19
ASKGGQNIQY
>TRBV29-1
SVRSQINEKLF
>TRBV2
ASGAGLDSPLH
>TRBV6-6
ASKEDYEQY
>TRBV7-9
ASSRTSASYEQY
>TRBV10-3
AISVSRDRDYGYT
>TRBV7-2
ASSSGQPNTEAF
>TRBV6-1
ASSPRGDTEAF
>TRBV7-2
ASSLPRTGAYEQY
>TRBV4-3
ASSQEMLGSTTGELF
>TRBV9
ASSLGLGRTDTQY
>TRBV7-2
ASSSASGLSGNTIY
>TRBV25-1
ASSGGLGAKNTEAF
>TRBV6-6
ASKRGNTGELF
>TRBV6-6
ASSLEQGVKNIQY
>TRBV4-1
ASSRLALETQY
>TRBV7-9
ASSFRDIPTGH
>TRBV5-1
ASSYMDRTYEQY
>TRBV6-1
ASSEGRGSYNEQF
>TRBV4-1
ASSQGQGGTLNTGELF
>TRBV9
ASSVATGGRTEAF
>TRBV10-3
AISRGRQEKLF
>TRBV11-2
ASSLGTGVGGYT
>TRBV10-1
ASSGREETQY
>TRBV18
ASSPNAGGVGNEQF
>TRBV23-1
ASSHPKGQGYNEQF
>TRBV6-1
ASSELGRAPTEAF
>TRBV5-1
ASSLGQGSVAKNIQY
>TRBV10-1
ASEEKLF
>TRBV5-4
ASSSLGLAGTTGELF
>TRBV12-5
ASGPASSYEQY
>TRBV7-9
ASSPPLAAGANVLT
>TRBV18
ASSTGFNYGYT
>TRBV10-3
AISETDLVAEAF